One and the same sample provided the 21 T cell receptor beta chains below, sequenced in a study of PD-L1 blockade in urothelial cancer. The time point is: peripheral blood 6 weeks after treatment start. The data were produced by immunoSEQ multiplex PCR, yet TCRdb's version contains in-frame clones alone and is incomplete. This table has tens of thousands of clones, more than 75% appearing once. This specimen was PBMCs, taken around atezolizumab (anti-PD-L1) treatment. The receptor set was obtained from a man aged 55 to 70 with urothelial cancer.

The chain recombines TRBV11-2 with TRBJ1-1; possibly TRBD1 for D (5 bases). Per germline, CDR1 SGHAT and CDR2 FQNNGV. V was clipped by 3 bases and J by 5 bases, with 19 bases between them. The length of the CDR3 is 16 residues. The CDR3 loop is CASSLRAGGGRTEAFF. The CDR3 bases are TGTGCCAGCAGCTTGAGGGCTGGGGGGGGAAGGACTGAAGCTTTCTTT.

CDR3 sequence reads: CASSYSPGSYGYTF. DNA for the CDR3: TGTGCCAGCAGTTACTCTCCAGGCAGTTATGGCTACACCTTC. V gene TRBV6-6 combines with J gene TRBJ1-2; D unclear. The CDR3 covers 14 residues. Germline CDR1 is MNHNY and CDR2 is SVGAGI (reference sequence). V was pared by 0 bases and J by 5 bases, with 10 bases between.

The J gene is TRBJ1-2, the V gene TRBV18; 7 bases line up with TRBD1. Germline V gene lookup returns CDR1 KGHSH and CDR2 LQKENI. V lost 2 bases, J lost 3 bases, and 3 bases stayed unmatched. This CDR3 is 14 amino acids long. Here the CDR3 reads CASSPTGTDYGYTF. The CDR3 DNA reads TGTGCCAGCTCACCAACCGGGACAGACTATGGCTACACCTTC.

This chain joins TRBV27 and TRBJ1-1; D possibly corresponds to TRBD1 (6 bases). There are 14 residues in the CDR3. V was cut by 6 bases and J by 2 bases, with 13 bases left in between. Germline V CDR1 and CDR2: MNHEY, SMNVEV (reference sequence). The CDR3 sequence is CASRVGGVNTEAFF. The CDR3 bases are TGTGCCAGCAGGGTTGGGGGCGTTAACACTGAAGCTTTCTTT.

The gene calls are TRBV5-1 and TRBJ2-5, with 12 bases fitting TRBD2. The J call is in doubt because the DNA end fits TRBJ2-7 better. CDR3 size: 15 residues. In germline, CDR1 is SGHRS, CDR2 YFSETQ. CDR3 sequence: CASRASGGAFGEQYF. CDR3 DNA: TGCGCCAGCAGAGCTAGCGGGGGGGCCTTTGGCGAGCAGTACTTC.

The rearrangement joins TRBV19 to TRBJ1-5, with 7 bases identical to TRBD1. Germline CDR1 LNHDA, CDR2 SQIVND (reference sequence). This CDR3 region has 14 residues. V shed 8 bases and J 1 base; nucleotides not matched to a gene: 5. The CDR3 loop reads CASGNRGSNQPQHF. The CDR3 nucleotides read TGTGCCAGTGGGAACAGGGGAAGCAATCAGCCCCAGCATTTT. The full variable domain, completed using reference TRBV19 and TRBJ1-5, is DGGITQSPKYLFRKEGQNVTLSCEQNLNHDAMYWYRQDPGQGLRLIYYSQIVNDFQKGDIAEGYSVSREKKESFPLTVTSAQKNPTAFYLCASGNRGSNQPQHFGDGTRLSIL.

The table lists this clone with a count of one. In the same sample, other DNA sequences code for this CDR3. The gene calls are TRBV7-9 and TRBJ2-7; TRBD1 matches at 9 bases. Germline lookup yields CDR1 SEHNR and CDR2 FQNEAQ (reference sequence). The CDR3 loop spans 14 amino acids. Unmatched junction bases numbered 1, after V lost 0 bases and J lost 4 bases. The CDR3: CASSLAGQGYEQYF. CDR3 sequence (DNA): TGTGCCAGCAGCTTAGCGGGACAGGGTTACGAGCAGTACTTC.

The rearrangement joins TRBV6-5 to TRBJ1-2; TRBD1 might be the D (5 bases). Trimming removed 8 bases from V and 4 bases from J, with 17 bases in between. This CDR3 is 14 amino acids long. Germline V lookup: CDR1 MNHEY, CDR2 SVGAGI. The chain's CDR3 is CASSYGGVSYGYTF. The CDR3 DNA is TGTGCCAGCTCCTATGGGGGGGTCTCCTATGGCTACACCTTC.

CDR3 protein: CASRQTDTQYF. For the CDR3, the DNA is TGTGCCAGCAGACAGACAGATACGCAGTATTTT. The chain couples TRBV7-9 to TRBJ2-3; no firm D call. The CDR3 is 11 residues long. Trimming took off 6 bases at V and 3 bases at J, with 4 bases between the two ends. Germline V gene data show CDR1 as SEHNR and CDR2 as FQNEAQ (reference sequence).

This chain connects TRBV2 to TRBJ2-5; a possible D gene is TRBD2 (7 bases). The V end was cut by 7 bases, the J end by 5 bases, with 11 bases between. Germline assignment: CDR1 SNHLY and CDR2 FYNNEI. The CDR3 consists of 12 residues. The CDR3, as DNA: TGTGCCAGCAATCGGGGGGCGGAGACCCAGTACTTC. Residues: CASNRGAETQYF.

The chain is built from TRBV11-3 and TRBJ2-3; 9 nucleotides line up with TRBD1. This CDR3 spans 15 amino acids. Germline V gene sequence: CDR1 SGHNT, CDR2 YENEEA. V shed 4 bases and J 0 bases; nucleotides not matched to a gene: 2. The CDR3 sequence is CASSWGTGSTDTQYF. The CDR3 region has the DNA TGTGCCAGCAGCTGGGGGACAGGGAGCACAGATACGCAGTATTTT.

The V and J genes are TRBV7-9 and TRBJ2-2; TRBD2 is a possible D gene (5 bases). Germline CDR1 and CDR2: SEHNR and FQNEAQ (reference sequence). This CDR3 comprises 14 residues. With 1 base removed from V and 4 bases from J, the gap between germline ends came to 7 bases. The CDR3 is CASSLGTVTGELFF. The CDR3 DNA is TGTGCCAGCAGCTTAGGGACTGTCACCGGGGAGCTGTTTTTT.

The chain links TRBV11-2 to TRBJ2-2; a possible D gene is TRBD1 (6 bases). CDR3 length: 17 residues. Trimming took off 0 bases at V and 3 bases at J, with 14 bases between the two ends. Germline CDR1 is SGHAT and CDR2 is FQNNGV. The DNA for the CDR3 is TGTGCCAGCAGCTTAGATGGGGGCCGCCGCGACACCGGGGAGCTGTTTTTT. Amino acid sequence: CASSLDGGRRDTGELFF.

This chain joins TRBV6-1 and TRBJ1-1, with D possibly being TRBD1 (5 bases). The CDR3 length is 13 residues. The V end lost 5 bases, the J end lost 4 bases, and 11 bases lay between the germline ends. Germline V lookup: CDR1 MNHNS, CDR2 SASEGT. The CDR3 loop reads CASSIQVGTEAFF. The CDR3 DNA sequence: TGTGCCAGCAGTATACAGGTTGGCACTGAAGCTTTCTTT.

This chain joins TRBV2 and TRBJ2-1, with D possibly being TRBD2 (7 bases). Germline assignment: CDR1 SNHLY and CDR2 FYNNEI. Trimming took 7 bases from V and 5 from J, leaving 24 bases between them. This CDR3 spans 17 amino acids. This chain's CDR3 is CASKTTRGLADHNEQFF. DNA of the CDR3: TGTGCCAGCAAGACGACCCGGGGGCTAGCGGATCACAATGAGCAGTTCTTC.

The chain is built from TRBV5-1 and TRBJ1-5, with 8 bases aligning to TRBD1. The CDR3 extends over 16 amino acids. Germline V gene data show CDR1 as SGHRS and CDR2 as YFSETQ. V dropped 3 bases and J dropped 2; count of bases not matched to a gene: 7. In nucleotides, the CDR3 is TGCGCCAGCAGCTGGGGACCGGGACAGGGCAATCAGCCCCAGCATTTT. Protein: CASSWGPGQGNQPQHF.

This clone was seen only once. The CDR3 bases are TGCGCCAGCAGCCACCCCCTAACAGTAGACTATGGCTACACCTTC. Its protein product is CASSHPLTVDYGYTF. The chain couples TRBV4-1 to TRBJ1-2; D remains ambiguous. The CDR3 consists of 15 residues. Germline V gives CDR1 MGHRA, CDR2 YSYEKL. The V and J ends lost 3 bases and 3 bases respectively, with 14 bases between them.

In this sample, this clone turned up a few times. The chain links TRBV4-2 to TRBJ2-5, with 13 bases lining up with TRBD2. Unmatched junction bases numbered 10, after V lost 2 bases and J lost 4 bases. This CDR3 comprises 18 residues. Germline assignment: CDR1 LGHNA and CDR2 YNFKEQ. The CDR3 is CASSQRGTSGGALETQYF. DNA of the CDR3: TGTGCCAGCAGCCAAAGGGGTACTAGCGGGGGGGCCTTAGAGACCCAGTACTTC.

The chain joins TRBV6-8 to TRBJ2-5, with 10 bases aligning to TRBD2. Germline loops: CDR1 MNHGY, CDR2 SAAAGT. After removal of 8 bases from V and 4 bases from J, the junction contained 1 base not matched to a gene. The CDR3 contains 12 residues. CDR3 protein: CASRTSGETQYF. Here the CDR3 DNA reads TGTGCCAGCCGGACTAGCGGAGAGACCCAGTACTTC.

The rearrangement links TRBV11-2 to TRBJ2-1; D is possibly TRBD1 (5 bases). Germline CDR1 and CDR2: SGHAT and FQNNGV. CDR3 length equals 15 residues. V was cut by 1 base and J by 3 bases, with 10 bases left in between. This CDR3 reads CASSLVSGNYNEQFF. CDR3 coding DNA: TGTGCCAGCAGCTTAGTTTCAGGGAACTACAATGAGCAGTTCTTC.

CDR3 coding DNA: TGTGCCAGCAGTTACTCGGGCAGGGGAACCTACGAGCAGTACTTC. The encoded protein is CASSYSGRGTYEQYF. The genes are TRBV6-5 and TRBJ2-7; maybe TRBD1 (6 bases). This CDR3 is built from 15 residues. Between the trimmed V and J ends, which lost 0 bases and 2 bases, there was a span of 11 bases. Germline lookup yields CDR1 MNHEY and CDR2 SVGAGI.